This TCR beta chain stems from a study of OX40 agonist ivuxolimab in advanced cancers. Generated by immunoSEQ multiplex PCR, the TCRdb table keeps only in-frame clones and is missing some. Here the sample spans some 50,000 clones, more than 75% being singletons. The CDR3 consists of 18 residues. In its sample, this clone was seen once. This sequence joins TRBV21-1 and TRBJ2-7; whether TRBD1, the table's D call, matches the DNA was not checked. TRBV21-1 is described as a pseudogene. The sequenced sample was CD4+ or CD8+ T cells sorted from blood, obtained in a trial of the OX40 agonist ivuxolimab. The receptor was derived from an adult with an advanced solid tumor such as melanoma, head and neck, liver or kidney cancer. CDR3 bases: TGTGCCAGCAGCCTCAGGCCCCCCGAACCCAGGTGGTCCTACGAGCAGTACTTC. It encodes CASSLRPPEPRWSYEQYF.